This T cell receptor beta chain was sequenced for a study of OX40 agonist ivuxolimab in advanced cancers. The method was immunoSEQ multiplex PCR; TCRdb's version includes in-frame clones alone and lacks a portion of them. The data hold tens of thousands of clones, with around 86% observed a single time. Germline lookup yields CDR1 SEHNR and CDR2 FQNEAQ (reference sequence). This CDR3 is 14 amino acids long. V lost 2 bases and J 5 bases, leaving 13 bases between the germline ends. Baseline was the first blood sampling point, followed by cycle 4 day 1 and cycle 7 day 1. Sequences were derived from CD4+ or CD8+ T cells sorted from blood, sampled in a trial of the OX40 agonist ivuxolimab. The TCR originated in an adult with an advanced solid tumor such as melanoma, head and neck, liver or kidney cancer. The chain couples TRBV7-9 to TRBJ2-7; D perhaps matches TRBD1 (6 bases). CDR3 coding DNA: TGTGCCAGCAGCTTAAGCCAGGGGATCAACGAGCAGTACTTC. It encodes CASSLSQGINEQYF.